This T cell receptor (beta chain) stems from a study of shared clonotypes between healthy human individuals. The study's findings and limits: Non-shared clonotypes displayed generation probabilities falling below those of clonotypes present in all four donors. A handful of donors shared approximately 5% of their naive CD4 clonotypes.

Deep level was the assay's run setting. Replicate PCRs for sorted subsets used approximately 190 ng DNA; this equaled some 30,000 T cell genomes. TCRdb's table, derived via immunoSEQ multiplex PCR, lists solely in-frame clones and lacks some. The table shows 1.5 million to 2.5 million clones, with just under 95% occurring only once. Naivety among CD8 cells was defined by CD45RO negativity and positive CCR7 selection, thereby excluding terminally differentiated effector memory CD45RA+ cells. As concerns this clone: What it binds is not known.

The germline gives CDR1 MNHEY, CDR2 SMNVEV (reference sequence). The CDR3 consists of 14 residues. Trimming left V 6 bases short and J 6 bases short, with 18 bases between. Sequencing was carried out using naive CD8+ T cells sorted from blood. The sequence was obtained from a man younger than 35 in good health. The chain is built from TRBV27 and TRBJ2-7; D gene ambiguous. In nucleotides, the CDR3 is TGTGCCAGCAGCCCCATGTCTTCTTCGTCCGAGCAGTACTTC. Protein sequence: CASSPMSSSSEQYF.